Below are 31 T cell receptor beta chains sequenced from a single sample in a study of CD8 T cells in Susac syndrome. cDNA came from approximately 0.5 to 1 ug RNA primed by random hexamers. TCRdb reprocessed the immunoSEQ multiplex PCR reads via MiXCR and lists one record per CDR3 protein. The table includes about 130,000 distinct CDR3 sequences, around 91% detected once. Sequenced: CD8+ T cells from PBMCs. Every receptor here comes from a human donor with multiple sclerosis.

The rearrangement uses TRBV6-5 and TRBJ2-3, with a possible D match to TRBD2 (5 bases). This CDR3 comprises 15 residues. The V gene lost 0 bases and the J gene lost 0 bases, with 7 bases spanning the gap. Germline V CDR1 and CDR2: MNHEY, SVGAGI. The CDR3 spells CASSYSVASTDTQYF. For the CDR3, the DNA is TGTGCCAGCAGTTACTCAGTAGCGAGCACAGATACGCAGTATTTT.

The CDR3 region has the DNA TGTGCCAGCAGAGTCCCGGGAGCTTACAATGAGCAGTTCTTC. Translation gives CASRVPGAYNEQFF. This chain connects TRBV6-5 to TRBJ2-1; a possible D gene is TRBD2 (6 bases). Germline CDR1 and CDR2: MNHEY and SVGAGI. Between the trimmed V and J ends, which lost 6 bases and 4 bases, there was a span of 13 bases. This CDR3 comprises 14 residues.

The chain has TRBV27 and TRBJ1-1; weak D call: TRBD1 (6 bases). Looked up from germline, CDR1 is MNHEY and CDR2 is SMNVEV (reference sequence). Trimming removed 5 bases at V and 7 bases at J, with 20 bases between. The CDR3 covers 15 residues. CDR3 sequence: CASSVTGAGESEAFF. Written as DNA, the CDR3 is TGTGCCAGCAGTGTTACCGGGGCAGGGGAAAGTGAAGCTTTCTTT.

The gene calls are TRBV30 and TRBJ2-1, with TRBD2 as a possible D gene (5 bases). The CDR3 has 13 amino acids. The germline CDR1 and CDR2 sequences are GTSNPN and SVGIG (reference sequence). Trimming stripped 4 bases from V and 6 bases from J, with 13 bases between. The DNA for the CDR3 is TGTGCCTGGACCCCAACTGGGAGCAATGAGCAGTTCTTC. This codes for CAWTPTGSNEQFF.

This sequence joins TRBV29-1 and TRBJ1-1; D uncertain. V lost 1 base to trimming and J lost 6 bases, with 9 bases between them. The length of the CDR3 is 12 residues. Germline V CDR1 and CDR2: SQVTM, ANQGSEA. The CDR3 sequence: CSVEGGGPEAFF. The CDR3 region has the DNA TGCAGCGTTGAAGGGGGAGGTCCTGAAGCTTTCTTT.

The chain has TRBV2 and TRBJ2-3, with 9 bases lining up with TRBD2. V trimming: 6 bases; J trimming: 0 bases; junction bases outside the gene matches: 4. The germline CDR1 and CDR2 sequences are SNHLY and FYNNEI. The CDR3 loop spans 15 amino acids. CDR3 DNA: TGTGCCAGCAGGGTAGCGGGAGACAGCACAGATACGCAGTATTTT. Its translation: CASRVAGDSTDTQYF.

V and J are TRBV27 and TRBJ1-4; weak D call: TRBD1 (5 bases). The germline V gene encodes CDR1 MNHEY and CDR2 SMNVEV (reference sequence). This CDR3 spans 15 amino acids. The V end lost 6 bases, the J end lost 0 bases, and 11 bases lay between the germline ends. CDR3 loop: CASRWSGATNEKLFF. In DNA form, the CDR3 reads TGTGCCAGCAGATGGTCGGGGGCAACTAATGAAAAACTGTTTTTT. The variable domain in full, with the rest retrieved from reference TRBV27 and TRBJ1-4, is EAQVTQNPRYLITVTGKKLTVTCSQNMNHEYMSWYRQDPGLGLRQIYYSMNVEVTDKGDVPEGYKVSRKEKRNFPLILESPSPNQTSLYFCASRWSGATNEKLFFGSGTQLSVL.

V and J are TRBV30 and TRBJ2-7; D is ambiguous. This CDR3 contains 11 residues. From germline, CDR1 is GTSNPN and CDR2 SVGIG (reference sequence). Trimming pared 1 base from V and 6 bases from J, leaving 7 bases between. This CDR3 reads CAWSAISEQYF. The CDR3 DNA is TGTGCCTGGAGTGCTATATCCGAGCAGTACTTC. The variable domain in full, with the rest retrieved from reference TRBV30 and TRBJ2-7, is SQTIHQWPATLVQPVGSPLSLECTVEGTSNPNLYWYRQAAGRGLQLLFYSVGIGQISSEVPQNLSASRPQDRQFILSSKKLLLSDSGFYLCAWSAISEQYFGPGTRLTVT.

The chain is built from TRBV4-2 and TRBJ2-1; maybe TRBD1 (5 bases). CDR1 LGHNA and CDR2 YNFKEQ come from the germline V gene. This CDR3 is 16 amino acids long. V was cut by 0 bases and J by 5 bases, with 14 bases left in between. As DNA, the CDR3 is TGTGCCAGCAGCCAAGACCAAGTTACAGGAAACAATGAGCAGTTCTTC. Amino acid sequence: CASSQDQVTGNNEQFF.

This chain links TRBV6-2 or TRBV6-3 with TRBJ1-2; the D is unclear. V was trimmed by 3 bases and J by 10 bases, leaving 9 bases between them. The germline V gene has CDR1 MNHEY and CDR2 SVGEGT. The CDR3 is 11 amino acids. CDR3: CASSYIGFYTF. The CDR3 DNA reads as TGTGCCAGCAGTTATATAGGGTTCTACACCTTC.

The chain recombines TRBV29-1 with TRBJ2-7; D is ambiguous. The CDR3 consists of 15 residues. V was trimmed by 5 bases and J by 5 bases, leaving 22 bases between them. Germline V CDR1 and CDR2: SQVTM, ANQGSEA. The CDR3 region has the DNA TGCAGCGTTCGAGAGCCGTTATCCTCTGATGACGAGCAGTACTTC. Protein product: CSVREPLSSDDEQYF.

CDR3 protein: CASSAIGSSYEQYF. CDR3 coding DNA: TGTGCCAGCAGCGCGATAGGGAGTTCCTACGAGCAGTACTTC. This chain uses TRBV6-5 with TRBJ2-7; D possibly corresponds to TRBD2 (5 bases). This CDR3 comprises 14 residues. The V end lost 6 bases, the J end lost 1 base, and 13 bases lay between the germline ends. The germline gives CDR1 MNHEY, CDR2 SVGAGI.

This chain uses TRBV6-5 with TRBJ2-7, with D perhaps being TRBD1 or TRBD2 (5 bases each). CDR3 length equals 13 residues. V shed 5 bases and J shed 4 bases, with 12 bases lying between them. Germline V lookup: CDR1 MNHEY, CDR2 SVGAGI. This CDR3 reads CASSTQGEYEQYF. The CDR3 coding sequence is TGTGCCAGCAGTACCCAGGGAGAATACGAGCAGTACTTC.

This clonotype occurred once. This rearrangement joins TRBV6-4 to TRBJ1-1, with D perhaps matching TRBD1 (5 bases). Trimming cost V 7 bases and J 0 bases, with 21 bases left between them. From germline, CDR1 is MRHNA and CDR2 SNTAGT. The CDR3 contains 17 residues. The CDR3 spells CASTGRGIEGLNTEAFF. The CDR3 region has the DNA TGTGCCAGCACCGGCCGGGGAATCGAGGGACTGAACACTGAAGCTTTCTTT.

As concerns this clonotype: A junction boundary mismatches the germline segment, possibly from a read error. This chain uses TRBV19 with TRBJ1-3; D is unclear. Germline CDR1 LNHDA, CDR2 SQIVND (reference sequence). This CDR3 has 13 amino acids. CDR3 loop: CACTSETGSTIYF. DNA for the CDR3: TGTGCCTGTACGAGCGAAACTGGAAGCACCATATATTTT.

This clonotype was found once. This chain links TRBV11-2 with TRBJ2-7; 7 bases match TRBD2. The CDR3 loop spans 17 amino acids. From germline, CDR1 is SGHAT and CDR2 FQNNGV. After removal of 0 bases from V and 4 bases from J, the junction contained 12 bases not matched to a gene. CDR3 sequence: CASSLDPTLGGLYEQYF. CDR3 DNA sequence: TGTGCCAGCAGCTTAGATCCCACCCTGGGGGGGTTGTACGAGCAGTACTTC.

The chain carries TRBV27 and TRBJ2-3; no clear D gene. Between the trimmed V and J ends, which lost 3 bases and 2 bases, there was a span of 15 bases. The CDR3 is 16 residues long. Germline loops: CDR1 MNHEY, CDR2 SMNVEV (reference sequence). The CDR3 DNA reads TGTGCCAGCAGTTTCGGCGCTAAACATCACACAGATACGCAGTATTTT. Amino acids: CASSFGAKHHTDTQYF.

This clonotype is a singleton in its sample. This rearrangement joins TRBV15 to TRBJ2-7; 9 bases match TRBD1. Germline CDR1 reads LNHNV; CDR2 reads YYDKDF (reference sequence). The trim removed 3 bases at V and 4 bases at J, leaving 7 bases unmatched. The CDR3 runs 15 residues. In DNA form, the CDR3 reads TGTGCCACCAGCAGCCCCGGGACAGGGACTTACGAGCAGTACTTC. Amino acid sequence: CATSSPGTGTYEQYF.

This chain connects TRBV27 to TRBJ2-2, with 7 nucleotides matching TRBD1. Germline V gene data show CDR1 as MNHEY and CDR2 as SMNVEV (reference sequence). The CDR3 spans 16 residues. Germline trimming cut 1 base from V and 3 bases from J; bases unmatched to any gene: 5. The CDR3 spells CASSLYGQADTGELFF. CDR3 bases: TGTGCCAGCAGTTTATATGGACAGGCGGACACCGGGGAGCTGTTTTTT.

The chain joins TRBV28 to TRBJ2-1; D is possibly TRBD2 (5 bases). Trimming pared 8 bases from V and 7 bases from J, leaving 15 bases between. Per germline, CDR1 MDHEN and CDR2 SYDVKM. This CDR3 comprises 13 residues. The CDR3: CASALGSQNEQFF. The CDR3 DNA reads as TGTGCCAGCGCCTTAGGGAGTCAGAATGAGCAGTTCTTC. Together with reference TRBV28 and TRBJ2-1, the CDR3 gives the full variable domain: DVKVTQSSRYLVKRTGEKVFLECVQDMDHENMFWYRQDPGLGLRLIYFSYDVKMKEKGDIPEGYSVSREKKERFSLILESASTNQTSMYLCASALGSQNEQFFGPGTRLTVL.

The chain joins TRBV5-4 to TRBJ2-5; a weak D match, TRBD1 (6 bases). Trimming removed 0 bases from V and 2 bases from J, with 14 bases in between. This CDR3 is 16 amino acids long. CDR1 and CDR2 from the germline V gene are SGHNT and YYREEE (reference sequence). CDR3 loop: CASSLGIRGLQETQYF. CDR3 nucleotides: TGTGCCAGCAGCTTGGGAATCAGGGGCCTTCAAGAGACCCAGTACTTC.

In this sample, this clonotype turned up once. The chain uses TRBV6-5 and TRBJ2-7, with 7 positions matching TRBD2. CDR3 length: 12 residues. J gave up 4 bases and V 7 bases, and 4 bases lay outside the gene matches. CDR1 and CDR2 from the germline V gene are MNHEY and SVGAGI. CDR3 bases: TGTGCCAGCATAGGGGAGGGATACGAGCAGTACTTC. This sequence encodes CASIGEGYEQYF.

The V and J genes are TRBV6-5 and TRBJ1-5; D ambiguous. Germline CDR1 is MNHEY and CDR2 is SVGAGI. V was cut by 5 bases and J by 4 bases, with 9 bases left in between. This CDR3 contains 13 residues. The CDR3 DNA follows: TGTGCCAGCAGTCCAGGTCATAATCAGCCCCAGCATTTT. It is translated as CASSPGHNQPQHF.

This clonotype showed up just a few times. The genes are TRBV5-4 and TRBJ1-4; tentative D call: TRBD1 (5 bases). Germline loops: CDR1 SGHNT, CDR2 YYREEE (reference sequence). This CDR3 spans 14 amino acids. V was cut by 4 bases and J by 15 bases, with 22 bases left in between. The CDR3 DNA follows: TGTGCCAGCAGCCCCCCCCGAGAGACAGCTTTGGTGTTTTTT. Residues: CASSPPRETALVFF.

J is TRBJ1-2 and V is TRBV18, with 10 bases matching TRBD1. This CDR3 is 13 amino acids long. CDR1 is KGHSH, CDR2 LQKENI, per germline. The junction had 4 bases not matched to a gene; V was cut back by 4 bases and J by 8 bases. The CDR3 nucleotides are TGTGCCAGCTCACGGGGACAGGGGAGAGGCTACACCTTC. This gives the protein CASSRGQGRGYTF. The complete variable domain, with remaining parts taken from reference TRBV18 and TRBJ1-2, reads NAGVMQNPRHLVRRRGQEARLRCSPMKGHSHVYWYRQLPEEGLKFMVYLQKENIIDESGMPKERFSAEFPKEGPSILRIQQVVRGDSAAYFCASSRGQGRGYTFGSGTRLTVV.

The rearrangement uses TRBV7-9 and TRBJ2-5, with 8 positions matching TRBD2. CDR1 is SEHNR, CDR2 FQNEAQ, per germline (reference sequence). The V segment lost 6 bases and the J segment 3 bases; nucleotides outside the gene matches: 12. The CDR3 sequence is 16 residues long. The CDR3 coding sequence is TGTGCCAGCAGACGCGGGGCTAGCGGGCCCAAAGAGACCCAGTACTTC. Translation: CASRRGASGPKETQYF.

The genes are TRBV29-1 and TRBJ2-1; the match to TRBD2 covers 12 bases. CDR1 SQVTM and CDR2 ANQGSEA come from the germline V gene. This CDR3 has 13 residues. The junction had 5 bases not matched to a gene; V was cut back by 7 bases and J by 7 bases. This chain's CDR3 is CSAKTSGRNEQFF. CDR3 nucleotides: TGCAGCGCTAAAACTAGCGGGAGGAATGAGCAGTTCTTC.

The chain has TRBV13 and TRBJ1-2, with TRBD1 as a possible D gene (6 bases). Germline-derived CDR1 and CDR2 are PRHDT and FYEKMQ (reference sequence). The CDR3 contains 14 residues. Trimming stripped 1 base from V and 8 bases from J, with 14 bases between. In DNA, the CDR3 is TGTGCCAGCAGCTTAGAGGGGGGGTTGAAGGGCTACACCTTC. Protein sequence: CASSLEGGLKGYTF.

The CDR3 region is CASSSPYTDTQYF. CDR3 DNA sequence: TGTGCCAGCAGTTCTCCCTACACAGATACGCAGTATTTT. This chain joins TRBV6-2 or TRBV6-3 and TRBJ2-3; D is uncertain. The V and J ends lost 4 bases and 2 bases respectively, with 7 bases between them. CDR3 length: 13 residues. Germline values: CDR1 MNHEY, CDR2 SVGEGT.

The genes are TRBV4-3 and TRBJ1-1, with no clear D. V was trimmed by 4 bases and J by 0 bases, leaving 6 bases between them. The CDR3 spans 13 residues. From germline, CDR1 is LGHNA and CDR2 YSLEER. The chain's CDR3 is CASSPSLNTEAFF. The DNA of the CDR3 is TGCGCCAGCAGCCCATCCCTGAACACTGAAGCTTTCTTT.

V usage is TRBV25-1 and J usage is TRBJ2-1; perhaps TRBD2 as D (6 bases). V was trimmed by 3 bases and J by 8 bases, leaving 17 bases between them. The V gene's germline CDR1 is MGHDK and CDR2 SYGVNS. The CDR3 is 15 residues long. The DNA of the CDR3 is TGTGCCAGCAGTGACCCCGCCAGCAGGGAGGATGAGCAGTTCTTC. Translating it yields CASSDPASREDEQFF.